One sample yielded the 15 T cell receptor beta chains listed below, sequenced in a study of cytomegalovirus exposure and HLA in healthy donors. PCR employed 60 Vbeta and 13 Jbeta primers. The assay was immunoSEQ multiplex PCR, and TCRdb's table has in-frame clones only and misses some. There are about 120,000 clones in the sample; 6.5% to 9.5% occur only once, and 5% to 6.5% lies in the top ten. Material for sequencing was PBMCs. These receptors were obtained from a middle-aged woman in good health and CMV-seropositive.

This clone was found a few times. The genes are TRBV7-9 and TRBJ1-5; no clear D. Looked up from germline, CDR1 is SEHNR and CDR2 is FQNEAQ (reference sequence). V dropped 0 bases and J dropped 0 bases, with 9 bases sitting between them. This CDR3 has 16 residues. CDR3 DNA: TGTGCCAGCAGCTTAGCGGTGGGGAGTAGCAATCAGCCCCAGCATTTT. Encoded protein: CASSLAVGSSNQPQHF.

The chain combines TRBV19 with TRBJ1-6, with D maybe TRBD1 (5 bases). Trimming removed 5 bases at V and 7 bases at J, with 9 bases between. The length of the CDR3 is 13 residues. From germline, CDR1 is LNHDA and CDR2 SQIVND (reference sequence). CDR3 residues: CASSAGANSPLHF. CDR3 coding DNA: TGTGCCAGTAGTGCTGGGGCAAATTCACCCCTCCACTTT.

V usage is TRBV29-1 and J usage is TRBJ2-7; perhaps TRBD1 as D (6 bases). Trimming took 5 bases from V and 5 from J, leaving 19 bases between them. Germline loops: CDR1 SQVTM, CDR2 ANQGSEA. The CDR3 is 14 residues long. The CDR3 nucleotides read TGCAGCGTTCAAAAGACAGGTACCAGCCACGAGCAGTACTTC. Translating gives CSVQKTGTSHEQYF.

The chain couples TRBV9 to TRBJ1-6; D unresolved. The V and J ends lost 5 bases and 7 bases respectively, with 19 bases between them. The CDR3 has 16 residues. Germline values: CDR1 SGDLS, CDR2 YYNGEE. The CDR3 here is CASSRGQSQVNSPLHF. DNA for the CDR3: TGTGCCAGCAGTCGTGGGCAGTCTCAGGTGAATTCACCCCTCCACTTT.

This clone has just a few counts. The chain is built from TRBV25-1 and TRBJ1-4, with 10 bases fitting TRBD1. CDR1 and CDR2 from the germline V gene are MGHDK and SYGVNS. CDR3 length: 13 residues. The J segment lost 7 bases and the V segment lost 9 bases, leaving 5 bases of the junction unmatched. Here the CDR3 DNA reads TGTGCCAGTACCGGGACAGGGGCTGAAAAACTGTTTTTT. Amino acid sequence: CASTGTGAEKLFF.

The chain is built from TRBV11-2 and TRBJ1-6, with D perhaps matching TRBD1 (6 bases). The length of the CDR3 is 15 residues. The V gene's germline CDR1 is SGHAT and CDR2 FQNNGV. The V end was cut by 2 bases, the J end by 7 bases, with 12 bases between. The DNA of the CDR3 is TGTGCCAGCAGCTTACACAGGGACCGAAATTCACCCCTCCACTTT. Translation gives CASSLHRDRNSPLHF.

This clone has only a few counts. The rearrangement joins TRBV6-4 to TRBJ1-2; 7 bases align to TRBD1. Per germline, CDR1 MRHNA and CDR2 SNTAGT. The CDR3 is 15 residues long. V lost 5 bases to trimming and J lost 2 bases; unmatched junction nucleotides: 8. The DNA for the CDR3 is TGTGCCAGCAGTTGGGGTACAGGGGAAAACTATGGCTACACCTTC. Its protein is CASSWGTGENYGYTF.

This chain links TRBV9 with TRBJ1-1; D is ambiguous. V was pared by 3 bases and J by 2 bases, with 14 bases between. This CDR3 contains 15 residues. Germline V lookup: CDR1 SGDLS, CDR2 YYNGEE. CDR3 sequence (DNA): TGTGCCAGCAGCGCCCAAACGAGGGATAACACTGAAGCTTTCTTT. As protein: CASSAQTRDNTEAFF. The full variable domain, in which reference TRBV9 and TRBJ1-1 provide the parts outside the CDR3, is DSGVTQTPKHLITATGQRVTLRCSPRSGDLSVYWYQQSLDQGLQFLIQYYNGEERAKGNILERFSAQQFPDLHSELNLSSLELGDSALYFCASSAQTRDNTEAFFGQGTRLTVV.

This clone was counted between two and nine times. This chain links TRBV25-1 with TRBJ2-2; a weak D match, TRBD2 (6 bases). The CDR3 runs to 16 residues. Germline CDR1 reads MGHDK; CDR2 reads SYGVNS. V lost 3 bases and J 0 bases, leaving 11 bases between the germline ends. CDR3 coding DNA: TGTGCCAGCAGTGATGGAGGGAGACCGAACACCGGGGAGCTGTTTTTT. Translated: CASSDGGRPNTGELFF.

The chain has TRBV5-4 and TRBJ1-4; D uncertain. The germline V gene has CDR1 SGHNT and CDR2 YYREEE (reference sequence). The CDR3 extends over 14 amino acids. V lost 0 bases and J 5 bases, leaving 8 bases between the germline ends. The CDR3 nucleotides read TGTGCCAGCAGCTTGGACAGAGGGAATGAAAAACTGTTTTTT. This sequence encodes CASSLDRGNEKLFF.

There are a few counts of this clone. This chain links TRBV5-1 with TRBJ2-7; D is unclear. CDR1 SGHRS and CDR2 YFSETQ come from the germline V gene. Trimming pared 2 bases from V and 0 bases from J, leaving 12 bases between. CDR3 length: 15 amino acids. CDR3 residues: CASSFDTRSSYEQYF. In DNA, the CDR3 is TGCGCCAGCAGCTTTGATACCCGCAGCTCCTACGAGCAGTACTTC.

The chain links TRBV19 to TRBJ1-2; weak D call: TRBD1 (6 bases). Germline lookup yields CDR1 LNHDA and CDR2 SQIVND (reference sequence). This CDR3 contains 13 residues. Between the trimmed V and J ends, which lost 10 bases and 8 bases, there was a span of 20 bases. CDR3 residues: CATRAEGVGGYTF. DNA for the CDR3: TGTGCCACCCGAGCCGAGGGGGTAGGAGGCTACACCTTC.

The chain combines TRBV5-1 with TRBJ1-6; a possible D gene is TRBD1 (5 bases). Trimming stripped 0 bases from V and 7 bases from J, with 8 bases between. From germline, CDR1 is SGHRS and CDR2 YFSETQ. There are 14 residues in the CDR3. The CDR3, as DNA: TGCGCCAGCAGCTTGGGACAGACAAATTCACCCCTCCACTTT. This translates into CASSLGQTNSPLHF. Full variable domain (outside the CDR3, taken from reference TRBV5-1 and TRBJ1-6): KAGVTQTPRYLIKTRGQQVTLSCSPISGHRSVSWYQQTPGQGLQFLFEYFSETQRNKGNFPGRFSGRQFSNSRSEMNVSTLELGDSALYLCASSLGQTNSPLHFGNGTRLTVT.

This clone was seen only a few times. The J gene is TRBJ1-2, the V gene TRBV19; 10 bases are shared with TRBD1. Germline-derived CDR1 and CDR2 are LNHDA and SQIVND (reference sequence). J lost 2 bases, V lost 11 bases, and 11 bases had no gene match. The CDR3 spans 15 residues. This chain's CDR3 is CACTKGQGKNYGYTF. CDR3 in DNA: TGTGCCTGCACAAAGGGACAGGGGAAAAACTATGGCTACACCTTC.

The chain employs TRBV7-6 and TRBJ1-1; 9 bases map to TRBD1. V gave up 5 bases and J gave up 3 bases; unmatched junction bases: 4. The CDR3 has 14 amino acids. In germline, CDR1 is SGHVS, CDR2 FNYEAQ. Here the CDR3 DNA reads TGTGCCAGCAGCCCCCGGGACAGGGACACTGAAGCTTTCTTT. It encodes CASSPRDRDTEAFF.